The 14 T cell receptor beta chains given below trace back to one sample, sequenced in a study of beta chain features in type 1 diabetes. Expressed TCRB transcripts got sequenced, as all isolated RNA was reverse transcribed. Profiled with immunoSEQ multiplex PCR; TCRdb holds only in-frame clones, not every one. This table has under 800,000 clones, roughly a sixth appearing once. Source material: naive CD4+ T cells from blood. Source of these receptors: a man between 18 and 29 years old in good health.

This clone was counted a few times. The chain couples TRBV29-1 to TRBJ2-1; a weak D match, TRBD2 (6 bases). Germline assignment: CDR1 SQVTM and CDR2 ANQGSEA. The CDR3 runs to 14 residues. The V and J ends lost 4 bases and 3 bases respectively, with 13 bases between them. The CDR3 reads CSVVGTLNYNEQFF. The CDR3 coding sequence is TGCAGCGTTGTCGGGACTCTCAACTACAATGAGCAGTTCTTC.

This clone was detected a few times. J is TRBJ1-1 and V is TRBV7-9; 9 nucleotides line up with TRBD1. J lost 12 bases, V lost 1 base, and 6 bases had no gene match. Germline CDR1 SEHNR, CDR2 FQNEAQ (reference sequence). This CDR3 has 13 residues. The chain's CDR3 is CASSLGGQGRPFF. CDR3 in DNA: TGTGCCAGCAGCTTAGGGGGACAGGGCAGGCCTTTCTTT. The whole variable domain, remainder taken from reference TRBV7-9 and TRBJ1-1, is DTGVSQNPRHKITKRGQNVTFRCDPISEHNRLYWYRQTLGQGPEFLTYFQNEAQLEKSRLLSDRFSAERPKGSFSTLEIQRTEQGDSAMYLCASSLGGQGRPFFGQGTRLTVV.

The J gene is TRBJ2-5, the V gene TRBV5-4; 9 bases align to TRBD1. Trimming at V came to 2 bases and at J to 12 bases, leaving 11 bases not matched to a gene. The V gene's germline CDR1 is SGHNT and CDR2 YYREEE (reference sequence). This CDR3 is 14 amino acids long. Here the CDR3 reads CASSLGTGSQREYF. The CDR3 nucleotides are TGTGCCAGCAGCTTAGGGACAGGGAGTCAGAGAGAGTACTTC.

The J gene is TRBJ2-7, the V gene TRBV21-1; TRBD1 is taken as the D call from the table, unchecked against the DNA. TRBV21-1 counts as a pseudogene. This CDR3 has 16 residues. CDR3: CASSNRGQGFPYEQYF. The CDR3 nucleotides are TGTGCCAGCAGCAATCGAGGACAGGGGTTCCCCTACGAGCAGTACTTC.

This clone was seen a handful of times. This chain connects TRBV11-1 to TRBJ2-7; D remains ambiguous. Trimming shortened V by 3 bases and J by 0 bases, and 9 bases separated the two germline ends. Germline V gives CDR1 SGHAT, CDR2 FQDESV (reference sequence). CDR3 length: 14 amino acids. CDR3 nucleotide sequence: TGTGCCAGCAGCTTCCGGCGGAGCTCCTACGAGCAGTACTTC. Its protein product is CASSFRRSSYEQYF.

V usage is TRBV7-2 and J usage is TRBJ1-5; maybe TRBD1 (6 bases). The CDR3 sequence is 15 residues long. Trimming stripped 5 bases from V and 5 bases from J, with 16 bases between. Germline V lookup: CDR1 SGHTA, CDR2 FQGNSA. The CDR3 sequence: CASSEADRRDQPQHF. The CDR3 bases are TGTGCCAGCAGCGAGGCCGACAGGAGAGATCAGCCCCAGCATTTT.

This clone was recorded a few times. The chain carries TRBV21-1 and TRBJ2-5. TRBV21-1 is marked as a pseudogene. The CDR3 loop spans 13 amino acids. The CDR3, as DNA: TGTGCCAGCGTCGGACGGACCCAAGAGACCCAGTACTTC. Translating it yields CASVGRTQETQYF.

This clone was seen only a few times. The identical CDR3 is also encoded by other nucleotide sequences in the sample. J is TRBJ2-1 and V is TRBV4-3; D is unclear. Germline assignment: CDR1 LGHNA and CDR2 YSLEER. The germline V and J ends were trimmed by 0 bases and 2 bases, with 2 bases remaining between them. CDR3 size: 13 residues. CDR3 protein: CASSQEAYNEQFF. CDR3 nucleotide sequence: TGCGCCAGCAGCCAAGAGGCCTACAATGAGCAGTTCTTC.

The rearrangement joins TRBV25-1 to TRBJ2-7, with D perhaps TRBD2 (5 bases). Trimming cost V 5 bases and J 7 bases, with 9 bases left between them. CDR1 is MGHDK, CDR2 SYGVNS, per germline. There are 11 residues in the CDR3. CDR3 protein: CASSKREEQYF. The CDR3 DNA reads TGTGCCAGCAGTAAGAGGGAAGAGCAGTACTTC.

The sample holds a few counts of this clone. The junction and the germline gene differ at one end; a read error may be behind it. This chain uses TRBV7-7 with TRBJ2-5, with 7 positions matching TRBD2. CDR3 length: 12 amino acids. Germline V gives CDR1 SSHAT, CDR2 FNYEAQ (reference sequence). CDR3 DNA: TGTGCTAGCAGCCGACTAGCTACGGAAAAGTACTTC. It encodes CASSRLATEKYF. Looking up the rest from reference TRBV7-7 and TRBJ2-5 gives the full variable domain: GAGVSQSPRYKVTKRGQDVTLRCDPISSHATLYWYQQALGQGPEFLTYFNYEAQPDKSGLPSDRFSAERPEGSISTLTIQRTEQRDSAMYRCASSRLATEKYFGPGTRLLVL.

Many counts were recorded for this clone. V is TRBV10-3 and J is TRBJ2-4; a weak D match, TRBD2 (5 bases). V gave up 1 base and J gave up 6 bases, with 7 bases separating them. This CDR3 has 13 residues. CDR1 ENHRY and CDR2 SYGVKD come from the germline V gene. The CDR3 loop is CAISELGRNIQYF. In DNA form, the CDR3 reads TGTGCCATCAGTGAGTTGGGGAGAAACATTCAGTACTTC.

This clone has just a few counts. This sequence joins TRBV13 and TRBJ1-1; D ambiguous. V was clipped by 0 bases and J by 8 bases, with 22 bases between them. The CDR3 spans 17 residues. Germline CDR1 reads PRHDT; CDR2 reads FYEKMQ (reference sequence). CDR3 DNA sequence: TGTGCCAGCAGCTTAGGCCCTTCTTATCATAACGCCAAGGAAGCTTTCTTT. As protein: CASSLGPSYHNAKEAFF.

This clone has a handful of counts. The chain is built from TRBV28 and TRBJ2-7; TRBD1 aligns across 8 bases. Germline-derived CDR1 and CDR2 are MDHEN and SYDVKM. The CDR3 has 15 residues. Trimming at V came to 5 bases and at J to 5 bases, leaving 11 bases not matched to a gene. This chain's CDR3 is CASSPGQGPWHEQYF. CDR3 nucleotide sequence: TGTGCCAGCAGTCCCGGACAGGGACCGTGGCACGAGCAGTACTTC.

This clone has a handful of counts. This rearrangement joins TRBV2 to TRBJ2-5; D gene unclear. Deletions cut 2 bases from V and 2 bases from J, with 12 bases between. Germline lookup yields CDR1 SNHLY and CDR2 FYNNEI. This CDR3 comprises 15 residues. The CDR3 DNA reads as TGTGCCAGCAGTGAAACTGAGAACAGTCAAGAGACCCAGTACTTC. Protein sequence: CASSETENSQETQYF.